These 9 T cell receptor beta chains were all obtained from the same sample, sequenced in a study of beta chain features in type 1 diabetes. Findings and limits, study-wide: TCRB CDR3s from Type 1 diabetes patients were moderately but significantly shorter in all four CD4+ subsets.

Antigen specificity for these receptors is unknown. The whole isolated RNA underwent reverse transcription, so sequencing captured expressed TCRB transcripts. Only in-frame clones appear in the TCRdb table, and some are missing; sequencing was by immunoSEQ multiplex PCR. The table shows about 27,000 clones, with roughly 56% occurring only once. Sequenced: Tregs from blood. These receptors were taken from a young woman with type 1 diabetes.

This clone is medium-sized within its sample. The chain is built from TRBV7-2 and TRBJ2-1; 12 positions agree with TRBD2. The V and J ends lost 5 bases and 0 bases, in that order; junction bases with no gene match: 11. Germline V gives CDR1 SGHTA, CDR2 FQGNSA. This CDR3 comprises 19 residues. DNA for the CDR3: TGTGCCAGCAGCCCCCTTCGGACTAGCGGGACCTCCTCCTACAATGAGCAGTTCTTC. It encodes CASSPLRTSGTSSYNEQFF.

This clone appeared a few times. This rearrangement joins TRBV14 to TRBJ2-7, with a possible D match to TRBD2 (5 bases). The germline V and J ends were trimmed by 0 bases and 8 bases, with 8 bases remaining between them. CDR3 length: 12 residues. The germline V gene has CDR1 SGHDN and CDR2 FVKESK. The CDR3 protein is CASSQDGVKQYV. The CDR3 DNA follows: TGTGCCAGCAGCCAAGACGGGGTGAAGCAGTACGTC.

The rearrangement links TRBV7-9 to TRBJ2-1, with 7 bases lining up with TRBD2. V lost 5 bases, J lost 9 bases, and 4 bases stayed unmatched. Germline CDR1 SEHNR, CDR2 FQNEAQ (reference sequence). This CDR3 is 12 amino acids long. CDR3 in amino acids: CASSPAGSEQFF. Written as DNA, the CDR3 is TGTGCCAGCAGCCCAGCGGGGAGTGAGCAGTTCTTC.

This chain uses TRBV6-5 with TRBJ1-1, with TRBD1 as a possible D gene (5 bases). CDR1 MNHEY and CDR2 SVGAGI come from the germline V gene. The V end was cut by 11 bases, the J end by 1 base, with 14 bases between. The length of the CDR3 is 13 residues. The CDR3 protein is CAASREANTEAFF. The CDR3 DNA reads as TGTGCCGCGAGCAGGGAAGCGAACACTGAAGCTTTCTTT.

A single count supports this clone. The rearrangement joins TRBV10-1 to TRBJ2-7, with TRBD2 as a possible D gene (5 bases). V gave up 7 bases and J gave up 4 bases, with 17 bases separating them. The CDR3 extends over 14 amino acids. Germline CDR1 is WNHNN and CDR2 is SYGVQD (reference sequence). CDR3 nucleotides: TGCGCCAGCAAAGGGAGTACTATAGGATACGAGCAGTACGTC. Protein: CASKGSTIGYEQYV.

This chain joins TRBV4-1 and TRBJ1-2; 7 nucleotides agree with TRBD1. Germline values: CDR1 MGHRA, CDR2 YSYEKL. The trim removed 4 bases at V and 2 bases at J, leaving 7 bases unmatched. This CDR3 is 15 amino acids long. Here the CDR3 DNA reads TGCGCCAGCAGCCCCCAACAGGGGTCAAACTATGGCTACACCTTC. Its translation: CASSPQQGSNYGYTF.

This clone was detected only a few times. The chain couples TRBV30 to TRBJ2-1; 10 positions agree with TRBD2. Unmatched junction bases numbered 5, after V lost 0 bases and J lost 0 bases. This CDR3 spans 17 amino acids. The germline V gene encodes CDR1 GTSNPN and CDR2 SVGIG (reference sequence). Here the CDR3 DNA reads TGTGCCTGGAGTGTAGGACTAGCGGCTAGCTCCTACAATGAGCAGTTCTTC. It yields the protein CAWSVGLAASSYNEQFF.

The chain joins TRBV2 to TRBJ2-6; 10 bases agree with TRBD1. The germline V gene encodes CDR1 SNHLY and CDR2 FYNNEI. Trimming took 6 bases from V and 3 from J; bases not matched to a gene: 11. The CDR3 runs 18 residues. DNA for the CDR3: TGTGCCAGCAGCGGGGACAGGGGCCGTCACTTTGGGGCCAACGTCCTGACTTTC. This translates into CASSGDRGRHFGANVLTF. The complete variable domain, with remaining parts taken from reference TRBV2 and TRBJ2-6, reads EPEVTQTPSHQVTQMGQEVILRCVPISNHLYFYWYRQILGQKVEFLVSFYNNEISEKSEIFDDQFSVERPDGSNFTLKIRSTKLEDSAMYFCASSGDRGRHFGANVLTFGAGSRLTVL.

The chain links TRBV30 to TRBJ2-1; a weak D match, TRBD2 (5 bases). Trimming cost V 2 bases and J 7 bases, with 18 bases left between them. The CDR3 runs to 15 residues. Per germline, CDR1 GTSNPN and CDR2 SVGIG (reference sequence). The CDR3 nucleotides are TGTGCCTGGAGTTTTGTGCAGGAGGATGGGAATGAGCAGTTCTTC. As protein: CAWSFVQEDGNEQFF.